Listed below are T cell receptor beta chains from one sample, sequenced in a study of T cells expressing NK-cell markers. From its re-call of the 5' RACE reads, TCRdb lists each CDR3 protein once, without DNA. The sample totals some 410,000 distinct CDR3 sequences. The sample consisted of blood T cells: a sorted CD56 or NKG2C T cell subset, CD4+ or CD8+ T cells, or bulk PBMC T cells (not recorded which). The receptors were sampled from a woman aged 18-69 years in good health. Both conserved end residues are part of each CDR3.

CDR3: CASSFNLAGGTTDTQYF
V: TRBV5-1
J: TRBJ2-3

CDR3: CASSQERYSADNEQFF
V: TRBV3-1
J: TRBJ2-1

CDR3: CASSRTEFSSGNTIYF
V: TRBV7-9
J: TRBJ1-3

CDR3: CASSFHPLRTGELFF
V: TRBV12-3/TRBV12-4
J: TRBJ2-2

CDR3: CASSYRPPGGYSNQPQHF
V: TRBV6-5
J: TRBJ1-5

CDR3: CATSRDSGVTSGLGNEQFF
V: TRBV15
J: TRBJ2-1

CDR3: CASSDSALWNEQFF
V: TRBV2
J: TRBJ2-1

CDR3: CASSLTQSSGNTIYF
V: TRBV7-2
J: TRBJ1-3

CDR3: CASSARTYYGYTF
V: TRBV5-6
J: TRBJ1-2

CDR3: CATSRGSGEETQYF
V: TRBV15
J: TRBJ2-5

CDR3: CASSLAKGRYEQYF
V: TRBV7-9
J: TRBJ2-7

CDR3: CASRRTGTGGRIPDTQYF
V: TRBV6-2/TRBV6-3
J: TRBJ2-3

CDR3: CASSVAELAGPYEQYF
V: TRBV9
J: TRBJ2-7

CDR3: CSAPPGGNQETQYF
V: TRBV20-1
J: TRBJ2-5

CDR3: CASSNRPSAFTDTQYF
V: TRBV4-3
J: TRBJ2-3

CDR3: CASSLDLGAVGTGELFF
V: TRBV11-2
J: TRBJ2-2

CDR3: CASTQGGTEAFF
V: TRBV7-2
J: TRBJ1-1

CDR3: CSARKWAGDNQPQHF
V: TRBV20-1
J: TRBJ1-5

CDR3: CASSSGSEAFF
V: TRBV5-1
J: TRBJ1-1

CDR3: CSARDLHEAFF
V: TRBV20-1
J: TRBJ1-1

CDR3: CASSQRTSGRISSYNEQFF
V: TRBV14
J: TRBJ2-1

CDR3: CASSFDGLNSPLHF
V: TRBV12-3/TRBV12-4
J: TRBJ1-6

CDR3: CASSRTSGRSGTGELFF
V: TRBV12-3/TRBV12-4
J: TRBJ2-2

CDR3: CSVEGRQGSYNEQFF
V: TRBV29-1
J: TRBJ2-1

CDR3: CASSRATGGYNEQFF
V: TRBV6-1
J: TRBJ2-1

CDR3: CASSLQEYLAEAFF
V: TRBV7-6
J: TRBJ1-1

CDR3: CASSRSSGNTGELFF
V: TRBV7-2
J: TRBJ2-2

CDR3: CASSQVIPRGPGELFF
V: TRBV14
J: TRBJ2-2

CDR3: CASSLWGAGYEQYF
V: TRBV5-1
J: TRBJ2-7

CDR3: CSARDFARTQETQYF
V: TRBV20-1
J: TRBJ2-5

CDR3: CASSLLGDYEQYF
V: TRBV28
J: TRBJ2-7

CDR3: CASSQEAGPYEQYF
V: TRBV4-3
J: TRBJ2-7

CDR3: CSARVPAGAPTGELFF
V: TRBV20-1
J: TRBJ2-2

CDR3: CASKISTATDTQYF
V: TRBV6-1
J: TRBJ2-3

CDR3: CSSLGHPYQETQYF
V: TRBV29-1
J: TRBJ2-5

CDR3: CASSQDRRTDTQYF
V: TRBV14
J: TRBJ2-3

CDR3: CSASGQTLLNTEAFF
V: TRBV20-1
J: TRBJ1-1

CDR3: CASSWELAETQYF
V: TRBV5-1
J: TRBJ2-5

CDR3: CASSQDGPTSGEETQYF
V: TRBV4-3
J: TRBJ2-5

CDR3: CAWSVGLAGATEQFF
V: TRBV30
J: TRBJ2-1